Listed below are T cell receptor beta chains from one sample, sequenced in a study of cytomegalovirus exposure and HLA in healthy donors. Assay used: immunoSEQ multiplex PCR; TCRdb lists only in-frame clones, some missing. The sample gives about 99,000 clones, approximately 80% of which show up once; approximately 1.7% is in the top ten. Material for sequencing was PBMCs. These receptor sequences come from a woman aged 40 to 50 in good health and CMV-seronegative. Both conserved end residues are part of each CDR3. The D gene is left open where the match is weak. A clone size is listed for some rows: how often the clone was seen (once, few, many), or a class if it is expanded.

d_call: NA
clone_size: NA
v_call: TRBV5-4
j_call: TRBJ1-2
cdr3_nt: TGTGCCAGCAGCTTGGCCGTAGAGACAAACTATGGCTACACCTTC
cdr3_aa: CASSLAVETNYGYTF

d_call: NA
clone_size: NA
v_call: TRBV25-1
j_call: TRBJ1-1
cdr3_nt: TGTGCCAGCAGTGAACTTATTAGGGGTTACACTGAAGCTTTCTTT
cdr3_aa: CASSELIRGYTEAFF

d_call: NA
clone_size: NA
v_call: TRBV19
j_call: TRBJ2-7
cdr3_nt: TGTGCCAGTAGCCTTGGGCAGACCCGCTCCTACGAGCAGTACTTC
cdr3_aa: CASSLGQTRSYEQYF

d_call: NA
clone_size: NA
v_call: TRBV6-5
j_call: TRBJ2-2
cdr3_nt: TGTGCCAGCAGTTACAACGAAGCCGCCACCGGGGAGCTGTTTTTT
cdr3_aa: CASSYNEAATGELFF

d_call: NA
clone_size: NA
v_call: TRBV9
j_call: TRBJ1-1
cdr3_nt: TGTGCCAGCAGTGAGAGACAGTCCACTGAAGCTTTCTTT
cdr3_aa: CASSERQSTEAFF

d_call: NA
clone_size: NA
v_call: TRBV2
j_call: TRBJ2-2
cdr3_nt: TGTGCCAGCAGTGTGGCGGTCTCGGCTAGCACCGGGGAGCTGTTTTTT
cdr3_aa: CASSVAVSASTGELFF

d_call: TRBD1
clone_size: NA
v_call: TRBV28
j_call: TRBJ2-5
cdr3_nt: TGTGCCAGCAGACCGGACAGGGGAGTCTCAGAGACCCAGTACTTC
cdr3_aa: CASRPDRGVSETQYF

d_call: NA
clone_size: once
v_call: TRBV30
j_call: TRBJ1-2
cdr3_nt: TGTGCCTGGAGGGTATCCGGGTCTAACTATGGCTACACCTTC
cdr3_aa: CAWRVSGSNYGYTF

d_call: NA
clone_size: NA
v_call: TRBV18
j_call: TRBJ1-1
cdr3_nt: TGTGCCGGCCAAGGCTCAGGGACTGAAGCTTTCTTT
cdr3_aa: CAGQGSGTEAFF

d_call: NA
clone_size: NA
v_call: TRBV7-7
j_call: TRBJ2-1
cdr3_nt: TGTGCTAGCAGCTTAGGTTTGACGGGGAACAATGAGCAGTTCTTC
cdr3_aa: CASSLGLTGNNEQFF

d_call: NA
clone_size: NA
v_call: TRBV11-2
j_call: TRBJ2-1
cdr3_nt: TGTGCCAGCAGCTTGTCCCTTCCCCGTTACAATGAGCAGTTCTTC
cdr3_aa: CASSLSLPRYNEQFF

d_call: NA
clone_size: few
v_call: TRBV15
j_call: TRBJ1-5
cdr3_nt: TGTGCCACCAGCAGAGATAAGGGGTTCAATCAGCCCCAGCATTTT
cdr3_aa: CATSRDKGFNQPQHF

d_call: TRBD2
clone_size: NA
v_call: TRBV7-3
j_call: TRBJ2-1
cdr3_nt: TGTGCCAGCAGCTTAACGTCGAGACTAGCGGGAGAGGCTGAGCAGTTCTTC
cdr3_aa: CASSLTSRLAGEAEQFF

d_call: NA
clone_size: NA
v_call: TRBV28
j_call: TRBJ2-7
cdr3_nt: TGTGCCAGCAGTCCGCAAGAACGACAGTCTCCTTCCTACGAGCAGTACTTC
cdr3_aa: CASSPQERQSPSYEQYF

d_call: NA
clone_size: NA
v_call: TRBV13
j_call: TRBJ2-7
cdr3_nt: TGTGCCAGCAGCGTGGGACTTTCCTACGAGCAGTACTTC
cdr3_aa: CASSVGLSYEQYF

d_call: NA
clone_size: NA
v_call: TRBV16
j_call: TRBJ2-3
cdr3_nt: TGTGCCAGCAGCCCACAGACCACAGATACGCAGTATTTT
cdr3_aa: CASSPQTTDTQYF

d_call: NA
clone_size: NA
v_call: TRBV5-1
j_call: TRBJ1-1
cdr3_nt: TGCGCCAGCAGCTTGGAACCGGGCCCGGGAAATAGAAACACTGAAGCTTTCTTT
cdr3_aa: CASSLEPGPGNRNTEAFF

d_call: NA
clone_size: few
v_call: TRBV7-2
j_call: TRBJ1-6
cdr3_nt: TGTGCCAGCAGCCGCCTCGGGGGGATCCCACCCCTCCACTTT
cdr3_aa: CASSRLGGIPPLHF

d_call: TRBD1
clone_size: NA
v_call: TRBV4-3
j_call: TRBJ1-2
cdr3_nt: TGCGCCAGCAGCCCGTCTGGACAGGGGATCTATGGCTACACCTTC
cdr3_aa: CASSPSGQGIYGYTF

d_call: NA
clone_size: NA
v_call: TRBV7-2
j_call: TRBJ2-2
cdr3_nt: TGTGCCAGCAGCCCTCCCCGGAGGGCCACCGGGGAGCTGTTTTTT
cdr3_aa: CASSPPRRATGELFF

d_call: TRBD2
clone_size: once
v_call: TRBV7-2
j_call: TRBJ2-1
cdr3_nt: TGTGCCAGCAGCTTCGTGCCAGGGAGGGATGAGCAGTTCTTC
cdr3_aa: CASSFVPGRDEQFF

d_call: NA
clone_size: few
v_call: TRBV18
j_call: TRBJ1-1
cdr3_nt: TGTGCCAGCTCCCTCGGAGGGAAATGGGCTGAAGCTTTCTTT
cdr3_aa: CASSLGGKWAEAFF

d_call: NA
clone_size: NA
v_call: TRBV5-8
j_call: TRBJ2-7
cdr3_nt: TGTGCCAGCAGCTTCCTAGCAGAATCCTACGAGCAGTACTTC
cdr3_aa: CASSFLAESYEQYF

d_call: TRBD1
clone_size: NA
v_call: TRBV6-6
j_call: TRBJ1-2
cdr3_nt: TGTGCCAGCAAGGAAAGGACAGGGGCCTACTATGGCTACACCTTC
cdr3_aa: CASKERTGAYYGYTF

d_call: TRBD1
clone_size: NA
v_call: TRBV5-4
j_call: TRBJ1-5
cdr3_nt: TGTGCCAGCAGCTCCACCAGGACAGGGGTCAATCAGCCCCAGCATTTT
cdr3_aa: CASSSTRTGVNQPQHF

d_call: NA
clone_size: NA
v_call: TRBV14
j_call: TRBJ2-1
cdr3_nt: TGTGCCAGCAGTGCTACGAACAATGAGCAGTTCTTC
cdr3_aa: CASSATNNEQFF

d_call: NA
clone_size: NA
v_call: TRBV11-2
j_call: TRBJ2-7
cdr3_nt: TGTGCCAGCAGCTTAAGCGCCCGTACCCCCTACGAGCAGTACTTC
cdr3_aa: CASSLSARTPYEQYF

d_call: TRBD2
clone_size: few
v_call: TRBV28
j_call: TRBJ2-7
cdr3_nt: TGTGCCAGCACCCCAGGGACTAGCCAGTACGAGCAGTACTTC
cdr3_aa: CASTPGTSQYEQYF

d_call: NA
clone_size: NA
v_call: TRBV7-2
j_call: TRBJ2-4
cdr3_nt: TGTGCCAGCAGCTTAAGAGGGGGGGGAGCCAAAAACATTCAGTACTTC
cdr3_aa: CASSLRGGGAKNIQYF